Listed below are T cell receptor beta chains from one sample, sequenced in a study of T cell repertoires in cytomegalovirus infection. No cognate antigen is known for these TCRs. TCRdb re-called the reads through MiXCR, storing one row per CDR3 protein. Of approximately 110,000 distinct CDR3 sequences in the sample, under 50% are singletons; the top ten hold 74%. Sequenced here: CD8+ T cells from cultured PBMCs, sampled from culture after CMV antigen stimulation. The receptor set was obtained from a human donor in good health (CMV status not recorded). Some clones in this sample may be carry-over from other donors' samples. CDR3s leave out the opening cysteine and the closing phenylalanine or tryptophan.

j_call	v_call	cdr3_aa
TRBJ2-7	TRBV20-1	SARDLEGSYEQY
TRBJ1-2	TRBV7-6	ASSSGNYGYT
TRBJ2-1	TRBV10-2	ASSTSGYNEQF
TRBJ1-1	TRBV7-8	ASSLAGGGQLEAF
TRBJ2-5	TRBV6-1	ASTKGVTGLGETQY
TRBJ2-1	TRBV20-1	SARDGTSGGKEQF
TRBJ2-2	TRBV28	ASSSWNGAAKGNTGELF
TRBJ2-5	TRBV18	ASSPYPTGAQETQY
TRBJ1-1	TRBV7-6	ASSKGHMNTEAF
TRBJ1-1	TRBV29-1	SVDVLEGSTF
TRBJ2-7	TRBV28	ASSPAGTGGSYEQY
TRBJ2-2	TRBV24-1	ATSDLTNANTGELF
TRBJ2-7	TRBV27	ASSLSRYYEQY
TRBJ2-7	TRBV7-6	ASSPPGQIPTEQY
TRBJ2-2	TRBV7-9	ASRSDLNTGELF
TRBJ1-5	TRBV3-1	ASSQGPGQPQH
TRBJ2-5	TRBV6-2/TRBV6-3	ASSFIAGGQETQY
TRBJ2-3	TRBV7-6	ASSFGAASTDTQY
TRBJ1-1	TRBV20-1	SPSEINTEAF
TRBJ2-3	TRBV4-2	ASSQAPRRSSTDTQY
TRBJ1-1	TRBV7-2	ASSPFGYGTEAF
TRBJ2-1	TRBV7-8	ASSLVTAYNEQF
TRBJ1-1	TRBV19	ASSIGTGTEAF
TRBJ2-1	TRBV7-9	ASSLAGQGYNEQF
TRBJ2-2	TRBV2	ASSGLEQGTGELF
TRBJ1-1	TRBV2	ASSNRVEAF
TRBJ2-1	TRBV7-4	ASRPTDNEQF
TRBJ2-1	TRBV19	ASSIDSEAGAYNEQF
TRBJ2-7	TRBV7-4	ASSLGYREYEQY
TRBJ1-3	TRBV6-8	ASSWGQGYTIY
TRBJ2-7	TRBV27	ASSKGLYEQY
TRBJ2-7	TRBV5-5	ASSLEPGDSYEQY
TRBJ2-7	TRBV12-3/TRBV12-4	ASRTGSSYEQY
TRBJ2-1	TRBV19	ASSIGGRYNEQF
TRBJ1-5	TRBV6-6	ASSYDRDRIYQPQH
TRBJ2-4	TRBV5-5	ASSLARTQIRFDIQY
TRBJ2-1	TRBV7-9	ASSSNNEQF
TRBJ1-2	TRBV7-9	ASSLATNGARGYT
TRBJ2-1	TRBV19	ASSMGTSGMNEQF
TRBJ2-7	TRBV5-4	ASSPPGTGAEQY